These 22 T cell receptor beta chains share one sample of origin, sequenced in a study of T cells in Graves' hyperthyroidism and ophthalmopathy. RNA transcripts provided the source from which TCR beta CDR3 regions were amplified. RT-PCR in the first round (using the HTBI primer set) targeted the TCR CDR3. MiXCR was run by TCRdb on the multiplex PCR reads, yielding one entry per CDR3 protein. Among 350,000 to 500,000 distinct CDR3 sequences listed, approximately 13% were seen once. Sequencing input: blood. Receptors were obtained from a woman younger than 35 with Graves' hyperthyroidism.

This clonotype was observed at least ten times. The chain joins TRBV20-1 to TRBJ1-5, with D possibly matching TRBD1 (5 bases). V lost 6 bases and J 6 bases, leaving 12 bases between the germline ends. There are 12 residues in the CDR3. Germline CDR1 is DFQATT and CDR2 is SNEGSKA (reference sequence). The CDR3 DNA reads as TGCAGTGCCGGGGGATCGAGTCAGCCCCAGCATTTT. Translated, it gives CSAGGSSQPQHF.

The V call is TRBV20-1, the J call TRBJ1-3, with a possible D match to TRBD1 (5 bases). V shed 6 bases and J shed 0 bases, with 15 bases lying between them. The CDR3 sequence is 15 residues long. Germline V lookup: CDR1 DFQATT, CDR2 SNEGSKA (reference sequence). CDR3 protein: CSAPNNRTSGNTIYF. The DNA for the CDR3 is TGCAGTGCGCCCAATAACAGGACCTCTGGAAACACCATATATTTT.

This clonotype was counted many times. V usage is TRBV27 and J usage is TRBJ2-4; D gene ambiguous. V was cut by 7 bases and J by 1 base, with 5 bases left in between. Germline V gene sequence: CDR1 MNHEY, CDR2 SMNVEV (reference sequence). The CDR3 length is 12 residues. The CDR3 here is CASIKAKNIQYF. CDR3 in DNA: TGTGCCAGCATAAAGGCCAAAAACATTCAGTACTTC.

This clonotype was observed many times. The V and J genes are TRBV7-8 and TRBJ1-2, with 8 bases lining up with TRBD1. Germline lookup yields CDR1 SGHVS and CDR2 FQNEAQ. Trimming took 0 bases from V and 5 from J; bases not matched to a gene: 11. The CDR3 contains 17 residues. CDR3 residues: CASSLATTGASSYGYTF. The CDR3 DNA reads TGTGCCAGCAGCTTAGCTACGACAGGGGCCTCCTCTTATGGCTACACCTTC. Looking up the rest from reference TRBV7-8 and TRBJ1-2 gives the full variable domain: GAGVSQSPRYKVAKRGQDVALRCDPISGHVSLFWYQQALGQGPEFLTYFQNEAQLDKSGLPSDRFFAERPEGSVSTLKIQRTQQEDSAVYLCASSLATTGASSYGYTFGSGTRLTVV.

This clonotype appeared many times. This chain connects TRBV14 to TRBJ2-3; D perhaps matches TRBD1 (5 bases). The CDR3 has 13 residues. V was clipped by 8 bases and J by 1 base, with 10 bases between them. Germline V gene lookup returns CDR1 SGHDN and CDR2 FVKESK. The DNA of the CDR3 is TGTGCCAGCGGACAACAGGGCACAGATACGCAGTATTTT. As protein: CASGQQGTDTQYF.

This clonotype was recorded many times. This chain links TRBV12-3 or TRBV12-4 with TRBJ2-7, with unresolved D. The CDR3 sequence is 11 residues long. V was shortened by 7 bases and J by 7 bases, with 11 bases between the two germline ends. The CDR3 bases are TGTGCCAGCACATTAGGTAAAGAGCAGTACTTC. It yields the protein CASTLGKEQYF.

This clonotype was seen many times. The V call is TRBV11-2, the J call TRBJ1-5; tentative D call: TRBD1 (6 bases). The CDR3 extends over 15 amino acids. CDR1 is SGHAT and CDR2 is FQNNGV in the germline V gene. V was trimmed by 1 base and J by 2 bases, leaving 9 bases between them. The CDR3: CASSLGAGGNQPQHF. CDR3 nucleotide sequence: TGTGCCAGCAGCTTAGGGGCAGGGGGCAATCAGCCCCAGCATTTT.

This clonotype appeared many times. CDR3 bases: TGTGCCAGCAGTTTCCGTCCCGGACAGGGGAACAATCAGCCCCAGCATTTT. Translation: CASSFRPGQGNNQPQHF. This chain joins TRBV28 and TRBJ1-5; 9 nucleotides line up with TRBD1. The V and J ends lost 3 bases and 3 bases, in that order; junction bases with no gene match: 9. Germline CDR1 reads MDHEN; CDR2 reads SYDVKM. The CDR3 loop spans 17 amino acids. The full variable domain, with the rest looked up from reference TRBV28 and TRBJ1-5, is DVKVTQSSRYLVKRTGEKVFLECVQDMDHENMFWYRQDPGLGLRLIYFSYDVKMKEKGDIPEGYSVSREKKERFSLILESASTNQTSMYLCASSFRPGQGNNQPQHFGDGTRLSIL.

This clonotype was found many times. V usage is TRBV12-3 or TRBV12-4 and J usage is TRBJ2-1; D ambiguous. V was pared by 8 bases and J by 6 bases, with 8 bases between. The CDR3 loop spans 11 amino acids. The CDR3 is CASGASNEQFF. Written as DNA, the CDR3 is TGTGCCAGCGGCGCATCCAATGAGCAGTTCTTC.

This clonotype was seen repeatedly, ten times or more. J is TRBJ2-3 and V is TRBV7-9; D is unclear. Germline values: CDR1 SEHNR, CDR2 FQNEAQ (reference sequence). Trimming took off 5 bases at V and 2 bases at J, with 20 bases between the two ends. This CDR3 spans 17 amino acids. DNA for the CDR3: TGTGCCAGCAGCGCCGCCGGGCCTCAAGCGTACACAGATACGCAGTATTTT. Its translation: CASSAAGPQAYTDTQYF.

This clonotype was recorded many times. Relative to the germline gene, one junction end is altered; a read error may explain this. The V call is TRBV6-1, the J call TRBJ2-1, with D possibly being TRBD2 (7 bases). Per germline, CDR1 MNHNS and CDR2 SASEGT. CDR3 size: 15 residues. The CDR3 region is CAGSRGGPPYNEQFF. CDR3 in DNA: TGTGCCGGCAGTAGGGGGGGCCCCCCTTACAATGAGCAGTTCTTC.

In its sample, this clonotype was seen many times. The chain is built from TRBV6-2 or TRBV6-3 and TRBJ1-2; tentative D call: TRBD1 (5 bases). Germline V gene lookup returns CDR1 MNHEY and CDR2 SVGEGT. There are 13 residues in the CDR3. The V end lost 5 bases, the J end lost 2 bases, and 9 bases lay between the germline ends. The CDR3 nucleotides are TGTGCCAGCAGTCAGACAGAAAACTATGGCTACACCTTC. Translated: CASSQTENYGYTF.

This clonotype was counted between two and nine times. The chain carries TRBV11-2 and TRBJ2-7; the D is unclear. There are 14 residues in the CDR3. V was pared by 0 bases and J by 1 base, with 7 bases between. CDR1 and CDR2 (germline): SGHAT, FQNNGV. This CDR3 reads CASSLDSLSYEQYF. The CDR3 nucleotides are TGTGCCAGCAGCTTAGACAGTCTTTCCTACGAGCAGTACTTC.

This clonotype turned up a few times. Written as DNA, the CDR3 is TGTGCCAGCAGCTTAGTCGGGAGTGTTACAGATACGCAGTATTTT. Amino acid sequence: CASSLVGSVTDTQYF. The genes are TRBV7-9 and TRBJ2-3, with D tentatively TRBD2 (6 bases). This CDR3 region has 15 residues. The germline CDR1 and CDR2 sequences are SEHNR and FQNEAQ (reference sequence). Trimming took 1 base from V and 3 from J, leaving 11 bases between them.

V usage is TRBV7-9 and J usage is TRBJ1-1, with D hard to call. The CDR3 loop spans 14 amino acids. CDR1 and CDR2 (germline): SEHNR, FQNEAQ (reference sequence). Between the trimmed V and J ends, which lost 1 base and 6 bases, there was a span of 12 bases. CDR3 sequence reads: CASSLEGGVAEAFF. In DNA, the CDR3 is TGTGCCAGCAGCTTAGAGGGCGGGGTCGCTGAAGCTTTCTTT.

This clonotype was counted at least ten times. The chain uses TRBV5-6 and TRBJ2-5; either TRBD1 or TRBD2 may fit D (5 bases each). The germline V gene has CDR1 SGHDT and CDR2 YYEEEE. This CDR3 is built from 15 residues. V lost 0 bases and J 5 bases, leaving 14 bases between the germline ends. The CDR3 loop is CASSLEPGGRETQYF. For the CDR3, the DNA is TGTGCCAGCAGCTTGGAACCTGGGGGTCGTGAGACCCAGTACTTC. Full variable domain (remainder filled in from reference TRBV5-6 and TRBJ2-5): DAGVTQSPTHLIKTRGQQVTLRCSPKSGHDTVSWYQQALGQGPQFIFQYYEEEERQRGNFPDRFSGHQFPNYSSELNVNALLLGDSALYLCASSLEPGGRETQYFGPGTRLLVL.

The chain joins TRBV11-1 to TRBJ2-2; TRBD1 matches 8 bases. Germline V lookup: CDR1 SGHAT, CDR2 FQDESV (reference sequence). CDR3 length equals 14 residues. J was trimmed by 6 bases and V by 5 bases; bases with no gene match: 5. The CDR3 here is CASSRAGGSGELFF. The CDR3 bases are TGTGCCAGCAGCCGGGCAGGGGGCTCCGGGGAGCTGTTTTTT.

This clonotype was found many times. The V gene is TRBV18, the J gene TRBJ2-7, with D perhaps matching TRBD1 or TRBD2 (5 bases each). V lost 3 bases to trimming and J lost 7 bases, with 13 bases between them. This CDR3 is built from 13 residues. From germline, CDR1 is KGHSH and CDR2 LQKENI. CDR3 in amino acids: CASSPSGTEEQYF. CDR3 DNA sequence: TGTGCCAGCTCACCGTCGGGGACGGAAGAGCAGTACTTC.

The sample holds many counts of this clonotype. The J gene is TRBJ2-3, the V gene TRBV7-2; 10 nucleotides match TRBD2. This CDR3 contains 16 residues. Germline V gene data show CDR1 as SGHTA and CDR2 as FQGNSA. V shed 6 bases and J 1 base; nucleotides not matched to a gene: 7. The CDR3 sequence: CASSPGLAAGTDTQYF. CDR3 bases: TGTGCCAGCAGTCCCGGACTAGCGGCCGGCACAGATACGCAGTATTTT.

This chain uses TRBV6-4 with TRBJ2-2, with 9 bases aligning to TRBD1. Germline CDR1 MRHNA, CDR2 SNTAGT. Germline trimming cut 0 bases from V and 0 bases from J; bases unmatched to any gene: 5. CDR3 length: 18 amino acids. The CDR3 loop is CASSDSLGQGANTGELFF. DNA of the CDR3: TGTGCCAGCAGTGACTCGCTGGGACAGGGCGCGAACACCGGGGAGCTGTTTTTT.

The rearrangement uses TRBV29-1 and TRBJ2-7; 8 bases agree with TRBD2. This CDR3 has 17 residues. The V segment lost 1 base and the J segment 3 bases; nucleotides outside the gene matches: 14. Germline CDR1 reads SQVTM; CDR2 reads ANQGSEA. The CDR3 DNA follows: TGCAGCGTTGAAGCCCCCTCAGCGGGAGTCACTCTCTACGAGCAGTACTTC. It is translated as CSVEAPSAGVTLYEQYF.

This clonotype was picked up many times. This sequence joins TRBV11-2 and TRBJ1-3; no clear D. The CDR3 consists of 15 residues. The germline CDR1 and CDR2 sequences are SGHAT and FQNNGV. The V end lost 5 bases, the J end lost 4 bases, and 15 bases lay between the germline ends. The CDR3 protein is CASSQEGLLGNTIYF. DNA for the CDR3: TGTGCCAGCAGCCAAGAGGGTTTATTAGGAAACACCATATATTTT.